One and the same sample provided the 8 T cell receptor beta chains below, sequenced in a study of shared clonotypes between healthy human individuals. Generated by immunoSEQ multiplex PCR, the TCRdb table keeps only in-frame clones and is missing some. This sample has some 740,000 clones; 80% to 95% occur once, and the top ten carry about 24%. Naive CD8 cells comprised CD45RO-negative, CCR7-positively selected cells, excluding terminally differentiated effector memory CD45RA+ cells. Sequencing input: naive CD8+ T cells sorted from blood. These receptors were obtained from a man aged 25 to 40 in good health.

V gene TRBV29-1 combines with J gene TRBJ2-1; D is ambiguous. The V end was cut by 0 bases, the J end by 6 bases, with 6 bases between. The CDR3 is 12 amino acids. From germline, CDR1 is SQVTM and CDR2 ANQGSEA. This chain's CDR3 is CSVEDLLNEQFF. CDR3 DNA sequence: TGCAGCGTTGAAGATCTGCTCAATGAGCAGTTCTTC.

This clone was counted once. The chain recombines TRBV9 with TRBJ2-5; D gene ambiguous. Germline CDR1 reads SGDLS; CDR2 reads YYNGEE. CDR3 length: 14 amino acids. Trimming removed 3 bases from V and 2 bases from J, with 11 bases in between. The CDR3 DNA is TGTGCCAGCAGCGAACACGGAGTACAAGAGACCCAGTACTTC. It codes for CASSEHGVQETQYF.

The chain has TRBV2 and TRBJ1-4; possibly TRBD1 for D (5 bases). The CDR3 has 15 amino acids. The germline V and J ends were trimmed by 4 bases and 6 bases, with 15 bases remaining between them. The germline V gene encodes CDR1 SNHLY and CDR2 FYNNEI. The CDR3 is CASSGGATMYEKLFF. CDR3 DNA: TGTGCCAGCAGTGGAGGGGCAACCATGTATGAAAAACTGTTTTTT. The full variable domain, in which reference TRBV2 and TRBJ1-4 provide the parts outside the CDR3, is EPEVTQTPSHQVTQMGQEVILRCVPISNHLYFYWYRQILGQKVEFLVSFYNNEISEKSEIFDDQFSVERPDGSNFTLKIRSTKLEDSAMYFCASSGGATMYEKLFFGSGTQLSVL.

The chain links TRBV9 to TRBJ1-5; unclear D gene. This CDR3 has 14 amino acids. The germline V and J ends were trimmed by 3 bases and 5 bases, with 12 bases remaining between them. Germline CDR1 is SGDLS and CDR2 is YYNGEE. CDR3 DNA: TGTGCCAGCAGCGATCACGGCGGACATCAGCCCCAGCATTTT. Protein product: CASSDHGGHQPQHF.

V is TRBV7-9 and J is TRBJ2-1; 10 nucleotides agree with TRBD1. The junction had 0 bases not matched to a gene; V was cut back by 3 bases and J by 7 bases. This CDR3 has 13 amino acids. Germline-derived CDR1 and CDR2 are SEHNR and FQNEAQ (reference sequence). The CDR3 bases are TGTGCCAGCAGCTTGGGACAGGGGAATGAGCAGTTCTTC. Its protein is CASSLGQGNEQFF.

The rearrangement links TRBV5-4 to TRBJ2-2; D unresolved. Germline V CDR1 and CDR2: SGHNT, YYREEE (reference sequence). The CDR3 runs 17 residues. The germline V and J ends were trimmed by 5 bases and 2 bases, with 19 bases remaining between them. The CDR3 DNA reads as TGTGCCAGCAGGAACGACACATTAGGACCCAACACCGGGGAGCTGTTTTTT. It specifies CASRNDTLGPNTGELFF.

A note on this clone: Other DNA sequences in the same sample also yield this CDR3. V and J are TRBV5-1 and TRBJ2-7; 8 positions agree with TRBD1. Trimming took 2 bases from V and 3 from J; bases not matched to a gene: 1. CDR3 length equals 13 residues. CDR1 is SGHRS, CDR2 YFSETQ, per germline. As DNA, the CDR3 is TGCGCCAGCAGCTTAGACAGGGGCTACGAGCAGTACTTC. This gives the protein CASSLDRGYEQYF.

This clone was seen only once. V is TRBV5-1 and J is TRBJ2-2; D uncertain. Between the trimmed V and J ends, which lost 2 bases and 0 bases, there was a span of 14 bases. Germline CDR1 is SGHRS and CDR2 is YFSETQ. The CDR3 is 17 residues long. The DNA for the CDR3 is TGCGCCAGCAGCTTCTCCCTAGAGCTGGCGAACACCGGGGAGCTGTTTTTT. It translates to CASSFSLELANTGELFF.